This entry features one TCR beta chain sequence. Authors' processing steps: Reference gene primer amplification in the assay estimated nucleated cell counts. Profiled with immunoSEQ multiplex PCR; TCRdb holds only in-frame clones, not every one. The DNA was the basis for D and trimming; V, J and clone size are from that table. The sample holds around 170,000 clones, around 67% seen once. This specimen comes from a study of blood T cell repertoires in COVID-19. As for the study in general: Spain, Italy and the United States supplied samples that represented acute and convalescent COVID-19. From T cells, B-cell-depleted T cells, or PBMCs came the material, which was cDNA or gDNA.

This CDR3 has 15 residues. Germline CDR1 and CDR2: LGHNA and YNFKEQ. Germline trimming cut 5 bases from V and 7 bases from J; bases unmatched to any gene: 7. The specimen was peripheral blood. V is TRBV4-2 and J is TRBJ2-1; 11 nucleotides line up with TRBD2. This TCR derives from a woman of 80 years or more with acute or convalescent COVID-19. CDR3 protein: CASSSRASGGNEQFF. Here the CDR3 DNA reads TGTGCCAGCAGCTCTAGGGCTAGCGGGGGGAATGAGCAGTTCTTC.